The 15 T cell receptor beta chains given below trace back to one sample, sequenced in a study of shared clonotypes between healthy human individuals. The naive CD8 fraction comprised CD45RO-negative cells positively selected for CCR7 and excluded terminally differentiated effector memory CD45RA+ cells. TCRdb keeps only in-frame clones here, not all; method: immunoSEQ multiplex PCR. Of around 1,900,000 clones detected, around 93% appear once; the ten largest clones hold around 1.8%. Sequenced material: naive CD8+ T cells from PBMCs. These receptors were obtained from a man aged 18 to 29 in good health. Some clones in this sample may be carry-over from other donors' samples.

The chain joins TRBV6-6 to TRBJ2-2; D gene ambiguous. Germline-derived CDR1 and CDR2 are MNHNY and SVGAGI (reference sequence). CDR3 length equals 16 residues. The V end was cut by 4 bases, the J end by 5 bases, with 17 bases between. The CDR3 sequence is CASSSLPGLLTGELFF. CDR3 nucleotide sequence: TGTGCCAGCAGTTCCCTGCCCGGCCTGTTAACCGGGGAGCTGTTTTTT.

This chain connects TRBV28 to TRBJ2-1; TRBD2 matches at 11 bases. The V gene end was trimmed by 5 bases and the J gene end by 7 bases; junction bases not matched to a gene: 13. Looked up from germline, CDR1 is MDHEN and CDR2 is SYDVKM. The CDR3 consists of 17 residues. This CDR3 reads CASSPGLAGRRANEQFF. Here the CDR3 DNA reads TGTGCCAGCAGTCCAGGACTAGCGGGCAGGAGGGCAAATGAGCAGTTCTTC.

The V call is TRBV4-1, the J call TRBJ2-2; the D is unclear. Looked up from germline, CDR1 is MGHRA and CDR2 is YSYEKL. The length of the CDR3 is 14 residues. V gave up 1 base and J gave up 3 bases, with 6 bases separating them. The CDR3 spells CASSQGYYTGELFF. CDR3 DNA: TGCGCCAGCAGCCAAGGGTACTACACCGGGGAGCTGTTTTTT.

The chain employs TRBV28 and TRBJ2-3; maybe TRBD2 (5 bases). V was cut by 4 bases and J by 5 bases, with 10 bases left in between. The CDR3 is 13 amino acids. Germline V lookup: CDR1 MDHEN, CDR2 SYDVKM. The CDR3, as DNA: TGTGCCAGCAGTTGGTCGAGGGAAGATACGCAGTATTTT. This gives the protein CASSWSREDTQYF.

V and J are TRBV5-6 and TRBJ2-5, with 7 bases lining up with TRBD1. The DNA end favors TRBJ2-7, so the J call may be wrong. Germline V lookup: CDR1 SGHDT, CDR2 YYEEEE. The CDR3 totals 13 residues. CDR3 DNA sequence: TGTGCCAGCAGCCCGACAGGGATGCACGAGCAGTACTTC. This sequence encodes CASSPTGMHEQYF.

The V and J genes are TRBV7-8 and TRBJ2-3; 9 bases line up with TRBD2. This CDR3 is built from 15 residues. In germline, CDR1 is SGHVS, CDR2 FQNEAQ. Trimming cost V 3 bases and J 6 bases; bases outside gene matches: 7. Here the CDR3 reads CASSFMAGGPDTQYF. The CDR3, as DNA: TGTGCCAGCAGCTTCATGGCGGGAGGGCCGGATACGCAGTATTTT.

The chain combines TRBV11-1 with TRBJ2-1; 9 bases align to TRBD2. CDR3 length equals 16 residues. V trimming: 5 bases; J trimming: 1 base; junction bases outside the gene matches: 6. Germline CDR1 and CDR2: SGHAT and FQDESV (reference sequence). As DNA, the CDR3 is TGTGCCAGCAGCAAAATAGCGGGAGATTCCTACAATGAGCAGTTCTTC. Its translation is CASSKIAGDSYNEQFF.

V is TRBV25-1 and J is TRBJ1-5, with no clear D. This CDR3 is built from 13 residues. Trimming shortened V by 4 bases and J by 1 base, and 5 bases separated the two germline ends. CDR1 and CDR2 (germline): MGHDK, SYGVNS. This CDR3 is CASSVSSNQPQHF. CDR3 nucleotides: TGTGCCAGCAGTGTCAGCAGCAATCAGCCCCAGCATTTT.

The chain joins TRBV20-1 to TRBJ2-5; unclear D gene. The CDR3 contains 9 residues. V dropped 7 bases and J dropped 2 bases, with 2 bases sitting between them. CDR1 and CDR2 from the germline V gene are DFQATT and SNEGSKA (reference sequence). The CDR3 region has the DNA TGCAGTGGTCAAGAGACCCAGTACTTC. As protein: CSGQETQYF.

This chain connects TRBV13 to TRBJ1-1; D is ambiguous. The CDR3 is 15 residues long. V was clipped by 5 bases and J by 1 base, with 14 bases between them. Germline CDR1 is PRHDT and CDR2 is FYEKMQ (reference sequence). CDR3 sequence: CASSPRGGANTEAFF. The CDR3 nucleotides read TGTGCCAGCAGCCCCCGTGGTGGAGCGAACACTGAAGCTTTCTTT.

The chain combines TRBV4-3 with TRBJ2-1; D call uncertain. The CDR3 runs to 15 residues. Trimming took off 1 base at V and 9 bases at J, with 16 bases between the two ends. Germline V CDR1 and CDR2: LGHNA, YSLEER. Written as DNA, the CDR3 is TGCGCCAGCAGCCAAGTCTACGACTCACCGGCTGAGCAGTTCTTC. It encodes CASSQVYDSPAEQFF.

The chain has TRBV5-4 and TRBJ2-7, with 8 nucleotides matching TRBD1. The V segment lost 2 bases and the J segment 7 bases; nucleotides outside the gene matches: 8. CDR3 length equals 14 residues. Germline V gene lookup returns CDR1 SGHNT and CDR2 YYREEE (reference sequence). The CDR3 reads CASSLGQGGWEQYF. The CDR3 DNA follows: TGTGCCAGCAGCTTAGGACAGGGTGGATGGGAGCAGTACTTC.

This sequence joins TRBV19 and TRBJ2-1; 11 nucleotides align to TRBD1. This CDR3 region has 14 residues. With 5 bases clipped from V and 7 bases from J, the junction kept 4 bases outside the gene matches. Germline V lookup: CDR1 LNHDA, CDR2 SQIVND (reference sequence). The chain's CDR3 is CASSAGTGGNEQFF. For the CDR3, the DNA is TGTGCCAGTAGTGCCGGGACAGGGGGAAATGAGCAGTTCTTC. Filled out from reference TRBV19 and TRBJ2-1, the complete variable domain reads DGGITQSPKYLFRKEGQNVTLSCEQNLNHDAMYWYRQDPGQGLRLIYYSQIVNDFQKGDIAEGYSVSREKKESFPLTVTSAQKNPTAFYLCASSAGTGGNEQFFGPGTRLTVL.

V gene TRBV15 combines with J gene TRBJ2-3; D possibly matches TRBD1 or TRBD2 (5 bases each). The germline V and J ends were trimmed by 1 base and 4 bases, with 21 bases remaining between them. Germline CDR1 is LNHNV and CDR2 is YYDKDF (reference sequence). The CDR3 is 18 amino acids. CDR3 amino acids: CATSRVRSTGGSADTQYF. Written as DNA, the CDR3 is TGTGCCACCAGCAGAGTTAGGTCCACTGGGGGTTCCGCAGATACGCAGTATTTT.

The genes are TRBV4-1 and TRBJ2-5, with 9 nucleotides matching TRBD2. V shed 4 bases, J shed 1 base, and the junction held 10 bases outside the gene matches. Germline CDR1 reads MGHRA; CDR2 reads YSYEKL. The CDR3 has 17 amino acids. In DNA form, the CDR3 reads TGCGCCAGCAGCCTCTATGAGGGCGGGAGGGTCCAAGAGACCCAGTACTTC. It encodes CASSLYEGGRVQETQYF.